One sample yielded the 30 T cell receptor beta chains listed below, sequenced in a study of a mutant IDH1 vaccine in newly diagnosed glioma. Sequencing was performed with immunoSEQ multiplex PCR; in TCRdb, only in-frame clones are kept and a portion is missing. The sample contains about 83,000 clones, 70% to 90% of which appear only once. Which antigens these TCRs recognize remains unknown. The time point denotes: week 47, end of study. Topical imiquimod was applied with each vaccine dose, which held 300 ug of mutant IDH1 20-mer peptide. This specimen consisted of PBMCs, obtained from a glioma patient whose treatment included an IDH1 peptide vaccine. The source of these receptors is a man aged 35 to 55 with glioma.

This clone appeared a few times. This chain uses TRBV15 with TRBJ1-2; D is undetermined. The length of the CDR3 is 13 residues. Deletions cut 0 bases from V and 8 bases from J, with 10 bases between. Germline values: CDR1 LNHNV, CDR2 YYDKDF (reference sequence). The CDR3 nucleotides read TGTGCCACCAGCAGAGAGTCCGGCGGGGGCTACACCTTC. It encodes CATSRESGGGYTF.

Only a few counts were recorded for this clone. CDR3 sequence reads: CASSEAGWGSNQPQHF. The DNA of the CDR3 is TGTGCCAGCAGTGAAGCAGGGTGGGGGAGCAATCAGCCCCAGCATTTT. The rearrangement uses TRBV6-1 and TRBJ1-5; D is possibly TRBD1 (5 bases). Germline V lookup: CDR1 MNHNS, CDR2 SASEGT. Between the trimmed V and J ends, which lost 0 bases and 1 base, there was a span of 10 bases. The CDR3 has 16 residues.

V gene TRBV28 combines with J gene TRBJ2-7; TRBD2 agrees at 8 bases. The length of the CDR3 is 15 residues. CDR1 is MDHEN, CDR2 SYDVKM, per germline. After removal of 8 bases from V and 2 bases from J, the junction contained 11 bases not matched to a gene. CDR3 DNA sequence: TGTGCCAGCGTCGGGGGGGGGCCCCCGACCTACGAGCAGTACTTC. Its protein product is CASVGGGPPTYEQYF. Drawing the rest from reference TRBV28 and TRBJ2-7, the complete variable domain is DVKVTQSSRYLVKRTGEKVFLECVQDMDHENMFWYRQDPGLGLRLIYFSYDVKMKEKGDIPEGYSVSREKKERFSLILESASTNQTSMYLCASVGGGPPTYEQYFGPGTRLTVT.

The CDR3 DNA reads TGTGCCATCGGGGACATCCCTAACTATGGCTACACCTTC. Its translation: CAIGDIPNYGYTF. This chain uses TRBV28 with TRBJ1-2, with D possibly matching TRBD1 (6 bases). V shed 10 bases and J shed 0 bases, with 12 bases lying between them. This CDR3 spans 13 amino acids. Germline assignment: CDR1 MDHEN and CDR2 SYDVKM.

The chain couples TRBV18 to TRBJ2-3; D is ambiguous. V lost 6 bases and J 3 bases, leaving 10 bases between the germline ends. Germline-derived CDR1 and CDR2 are KGHSH and LQKENI. The CDR3 has 13 amino acids. CDR3 protein: CASSPSTTDTQYF. The CDR3 DNA sequence: TGTGCCAGCTCCCCCTCAACGACAGATACGCAGTATTTT.

The V and J genes are TRBV7-9 and TRBJ1-6, with D possibly matching TRBD1 (5 bases). CDR1 and CDR2 from the germline V gene are SEHNR and FQNEAQ (reference sequence). The CDR3 runs to 13 residues. V shed 3 bases and J shed 10 bases, with 10 bases lying between them. CDR3 in DNA: TGTGCCAGCAGCTTGGGGGAACGATCACCCCTCCACTTT. The encoded protein is CASSLGERSPLHF.

CDR3 amino acids: CAISESFRRTSGNPSTDTQYF. Written as DNA, the CDR3 is TGTGCCATCAGTGAGTCCTTTCGACGGACTAGCGGGAACCCATCCACAGATACGCAGTATTTT. The genes are TRBV10-3 and TRBJ2-3, with TRBD2 matching over 12 bases. The CDR3 contains 21 residues. The V gene end was trimmed by 0 bases and the J gene end by 2 bases; junction bases not matched to a gene: 15. Germline assignment: CDR1 ENHRY and CDR2 SYGVKD.

This rearrangement joins TRBV7-2 to TRBJ2-2; 8 bases fit TRBD1. The CDR3 has 15 amino acids. CDR1 is SGHTA and CDR2 is FQGNSA in the germline V gene. Trimming cost V 3 bases and J 5 bases; bases outside gene matches: 5. The CDR3 coding sequence is TGTGCCAGCAGCTTGGACAGGGTAAAGACCGGGGAGCTGTTTTTT. Its translation: CASSLDRVKTGELFF.

The chain joins TRBV18 to TRBJ2-3, with 8 bases fitting TRBD2. The CDR3 has 16 residues. V lost 1 base and J lost 2; bases outside the gene matches: 5. Germline CDR1 reads KGHSH; CDR2 reads LQKENI. The CDR3 DNA reads TGTGCCAGCTCACCACAACAAGCGGGGGTCACAGATACGCAGTATTTT. Translation: CASSPQQAGVTDTQYF.

Notes on this clone: One junction end disagrees with the germline gene, perhaps due to a read error. The chain couples TRBV19 to TRBJ1-2, with TRBD1 matching over 7 bases. Looked up from germline, CDR1 is LNHDA and CDR2 is SQIVND (reference sequence). The CDR3 runs to 13 residues. CDR3 in amino acids: CASSLDREHGYTF. As DNA, the CDR3 is TGTGCCAGTAGTCTAGACAGGGAACATGGCTACACCTTC. The complete variable domain, with remaining parts taken from reference TRBV19 and TRBJ1-2, reads DGGITQSPKYLFRKEGQNVTLSCEQNLNHDAMYWYRQDPGQGLRLIYYSQIVNDFQKGDIAEGYSVSREKKESFPLTVTSAQKNPTAFYLCASSLDREHGYTFGSGTRLTVV.

The V gene is TRBV5-1, the J gene TRBJ2-3; 8 nucleotides align to TRBD1. This CDR3 comprises 15 residues. The germline V gene has CDR1 SGHRS and CDR2 YFSETQ. V shed 4 bases, J shed 6 bases, and the junction held 10 bases outside the gene matches. The CDR3 protein is CASSTDRAVWDTQYF. The CDR3 nucleotides are TGCGCCAGCAGCACGGACAGGGCCGTATGGGATACGCAGTATTTT.

V is TRBV9 and J is TRBJ2-2; D remains ambiguous. Per the germline V gene, CDR1 is SGDLS and CDR2 is YYNGEE. V lost 0 bases and J 6 bases, leaving 9 bases between the germline ends. The length of the CDR3 is 14 residues. CDR3 protein: CASSVGATPGELFF. For the CDR3, the DNA is TGTGCCAGCAGCGTAGGTGCGACGCCCGGGGAGCTGTTTTTT.

The CDR3 coding sequence is TGTGCCAGCAGCTTCAGGACAGCGGAAGAGCGGCCCCAGCATTTT. It translates to CASSFRTAEERPQHF. The chain carries TRBV5-8 and TRBJ1-5; weak D call: TRBD1 (6 bases). V lost 2 bases and J lost 9, with 18 bases in between. The CDR3 consists of 15 residues. Per germline, CDR1 SGHTS and CDR2 YDEGEE.

The chain couples TRBV28 to TRBJ1-4; D is undetermined. Germline-derived CDR1 and CDR2 are MDHEN and SYDVKM. This CDR3 spans 14 amino acids. Trimming removed 3 bases from V and 2 bases from J, with 7 bases in between. CDR3 DNA sequence: TGTGCCAGCAGTTTGTTGGGCACTAATGAAAAACTGTTTTTT. It yields the protein CASSLLGTNEKLFF.

The chain employs TRBV5-6 and TRBJ1-6, with TRBD1 matching 9 bases. With 5 bases clipped from V and 3 bases from J, the junction kept 6 bases outside the gene matches. The CDR3 spans 16 residues. Germline CDR1 is SGHDT and CDR2 is YYEEEE. This CDR3 is CASSPPGQGYNSPLHF. CDR3 sequence (DNA): TGTGCCAGCAGTCCCCCGGGACAGGGCTATAATTCACCCCTCCACTTT.

The chain has TRBV30 and TRBJ1-1; D gene ambiguous. V dropped 0 bases and J dropped 1 base, with 9 bases sitting between them. The CDR3 contains 14 residues. CDR1 is GTSNPN and CDR2 is SVGIG in the germline V gene (reference sequence). The CDR3 protein is CAWSVLPGNTEAFF. CDR3 nucleotides: TGTGCCTGGAGTGTTTTACCCGGGAACACTGAAGCTTTCTTT.

J is TRBJ2-1 and V is TRBV28, with D hard to call. Per germline, CDR1 MDHEN and CDR2 SYDVKM. The CDR3 has 15 residues. V gave up 3 bases and J gave up 4 bases, with 13 bases separating them. The chain's CDR3 is CASSFFGGEYNEQFF. Written as DNA, the CDR3 is TGTGCCAGCAGTTTTTTCGGCGGAGAATACAATGAGCAGTTCTTC.

CDR3: CASSPSRRNQPQHF. The CDR3 nucleotides are TGTGCCAGCAGTCCTAGCCGACGCAATCAGCCCCAGCATTTT. The chain is built from TRBV28 and TRBJ1-5; D remains unclear. This CDR3 has 14 residues. Germline CDR1 is MDHEN and CDR2 is SYDVKM. V was shortened by 5 bases and J by 2 bases, with 10 bases between the two germline ends. Variable domain in full (rest from reference TRBV28 and TRBJ1-5): DVKVTQSSRYLVKRTGEKVFLECVQDMDHENMFWYRQDPGLGLRLIYFSYDVKMKEKGDIPEGYSVSREKKERFSLILESASTNQTSMYLCASSPSRRNQPQHFGDGTRLSIL.

The chain couples TRBV18 to TRBJ2-7, with D possibly matching TRBD2 (6 bases). Germline V lookup: CDR1 KGHSH, CDR2 LQKENI. V was clipped by 3 bases and J by 0 bases, with 12 bases between them. The CDR3 covers 15 residues. The CDR3 nucleotides are TGTGCCAGCTCACCCCCGGGACTGCACTCCTACGAGCAGTACTTC. Translation: CASSPPGLHSYEQYF.

The chain carries TRBV6-1 and TRBJ1-4, with 7 bases that match TRBD1. The CDR3 spans 13 residues. Trimming cost V 6 bases and J 8 bases; bases outside gene matches: 6. Germline CDR1 is MNHNS and CDR2 is SASEGT. This chain's CDR3 is CASRVTGREKLFF. Written as DNA, the CDR3 is TGTGCCAGCAGAGTGACAGGGAGAGAAAAACTGTTTTTT.

This chain connects TRBV5-4 to TRBJ2-7; 13 positions match TRBD2. CDR1 and CDR2 from the germline V gene are SGHNT and YYREEE (reference sequence). The CDR3 contains 16 residues. V lost 1 base to trimming and J lost 5 bases; unmatched junction nucleotides: 6. The CDR3 DNA follows: TGTGCCAGCAGCTTGTTGGGACTAGCGGGGATCCACGAGCAGTACTTC. Translated, it gives CASSLLGLAGIHEQYF.

Written as DNA, the CDR3 is TGTGCCAGCTCACCATTTATGGGGCAGGGAGGGTACTCCTACGAGCAGTACTTC. Translating it yields CASSPFMGQGGYSYEQYF. The rearrangement links TRBV18 to TRBJ2-7, with 7 bases lining up with TRBD2. Trimming at V came to 2 bases and at J to 0 bases, leaving 13 bases not matched to a gene. This CDR3 is 18 amino acids long. Germline CDR1 is KGHSH and CDR2 is LQKENI. Combining the CDR3 with reference TRBV18 and TRBJ2-7 gives the whole variable domain NAGVMQNPRHLVRRRGQEARLRCSPMKGHSHVYWYRQLPEEGLKFMVYLQKENIIDESGMPKERFSAEFPKEGPSILRIQQVVRGDSAAYFCASSPFMGQGGYSYEQYFGPGTRLTVT.

The chain joins TRBV7-2 to TRBJ2-2; D gene ambiguous. The CDR3 runs 15 residues. Germline V gene data show CDR1 as SGHTA and CDR2 as FQGNSA. Trimming cost V 5 bases and J 5 bases, with 15 bases left between them. In nucleotides, the CDR3 is TGTGCCAGCAGCCAAGGACCAAAAATTACCGGGGAGCTGTTTTTT. Translation: CASSQGPKITGELFF.

The chain combines TRBV5-1 with TRBJ2-7; 10 nucleotides agree with TRBD1. Trimming removed 1 base from V and 9 bases from J; junction bases left unmatched: 7. Germline V gives CDR1 SGHRS, CDR2 YFSETQ. The CDR3 spans 14 residues. The CDR3 loop reads CASSLPDRGLGQYF. The CDR3 DNA is TGCGCCAGCAGCTTGCCGGACAGGGGGTTAGGGCAGTACTTC. Looking up the rest from reference TRBV5-1 and TRBJ2-7 gives the full variable domain: KAGVTQTPRYLIKTRGQQVTLSCSPISGHRSVSWYQQTPGQGLQFLFEYFSETQRNKGNFPGRFSGRQFSNSRSEMNVSTLELGDSALYLCASSLPDRGLGQYFGPGTRLTVT.

This rearrangement joins TRBV6-4 to TRBJ1-2; 9 bases line up with TRBD1. Germline CDR1 MRHNA, CDR2 SNTAGT. The V segment lost 6 bases and the J segment 2 bases; nucleotides outside the gene matches: 4. The CDR3 totals 14 residues. The CDR3 region is CASSPDRGNYGYTF. CDR3 DNA: TGTGCCAGCAGCCCCGACAGGGGGAACTATGGCTACACCTTC.

As concerns this clone: One end of the junction fails to match germline, which may point to a read error. V and J are TRBV7-7 and TRBJ2-1; TRBD2 matches 9 bases. CDR3 length: 15 residues. Germline values: CDR1 SSHAT, CDR2 FNYEAQ (reference sequence). CDR3 sequence (DNA): TGTGCTAGCAGCTTAAGTAGCGGGGGTGGCGATGAGCAGTTCTTC. Translated, it gives CASSLSSGGGDEQFF.

J is TRBJ2-3 and V is TRBV15; 8 bases are shared with TRBD1. V was pared by 4 bases and J by 2 bases, with 5 bases of the junction left unmatched. The CDR3 has 15 residues. Per the germline V gene, CDR1 is LNHNV and CDR2 is YYDKDF (reference sequence). The CDR3 bases are TGTGCCACCAGCAAAGGGACAGGCAACACAGATACGCAGTATTTT. Residues: CATSKGTGNTDTQYF.

This chain joins TRBV15 and TRBJ1-5; D is possibly TRBD1 (6 bases). Germline V lookup: CDR1 LNHNV, CDR2 YYDKDF (reference sequence). CDR3 size: 17 residues. V was cut by 3 bases and J by 7 bases, with 22 bases left in between. CDR3 sequence (DNA): TGTGCCACCAGCAGGACACTATCGACAGGATCTAGGCAGCCCCAGCATTTT. It encodes CATSRTLSTGSRQPQHF.

This clone was detected once. This chain joins TRBV2 and TRBJ2-5; no definite D call. The J call is in doubt because the DNA end fits TRBJ2-7 better. The germline gives CDR1 SNHLY, CDR2 FYNNEI. The CDR3 has 12 residues. DNA of the CDR3: TGTGCCAGCAGACTGAACTCCTACGAGCAGTACTTC. Translation gives CASRLNSYEQYF.

The V gene is TRBV6-1, the J gene TRBJ2-5, with 10 bases that match TRBD1. The CDR3 length is 17 residues. V shed 0 bases, J shed 3 bases, and the junction held 7 bases outside the gene matches. The germline V gene has CDR1 MNHNS and CDR2 SASEGT. CDR3 nucleotides: TGTGCCAGCAGTGAAGCCTCCTGGGGGACAGGGGAAGAGACCCAGTACTTC. Translating gives CASSEASWGTGEETQYF.